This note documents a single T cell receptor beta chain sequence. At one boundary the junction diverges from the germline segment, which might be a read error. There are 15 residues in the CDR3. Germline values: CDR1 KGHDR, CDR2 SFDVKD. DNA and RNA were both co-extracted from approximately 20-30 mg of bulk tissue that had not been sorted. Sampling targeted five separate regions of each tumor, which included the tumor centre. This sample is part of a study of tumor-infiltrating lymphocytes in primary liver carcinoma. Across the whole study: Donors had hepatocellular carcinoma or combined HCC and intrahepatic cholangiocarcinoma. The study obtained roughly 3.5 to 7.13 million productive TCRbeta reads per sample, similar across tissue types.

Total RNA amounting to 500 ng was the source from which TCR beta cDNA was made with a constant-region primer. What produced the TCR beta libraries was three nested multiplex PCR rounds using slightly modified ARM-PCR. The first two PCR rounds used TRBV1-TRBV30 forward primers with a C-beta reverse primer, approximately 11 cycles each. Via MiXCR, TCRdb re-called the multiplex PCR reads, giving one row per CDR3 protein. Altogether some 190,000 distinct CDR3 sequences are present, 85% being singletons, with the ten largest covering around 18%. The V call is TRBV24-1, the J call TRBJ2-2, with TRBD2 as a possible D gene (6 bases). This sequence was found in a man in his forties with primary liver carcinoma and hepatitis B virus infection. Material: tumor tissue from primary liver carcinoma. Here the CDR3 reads CATSEGDYNTGEVFF. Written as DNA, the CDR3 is TGTGCCACCAGTGAAGGGGATTACAACACCGGGGAGGTGTTTTTT.